Listed here are 3 T cell receptor beta chains from one sample, sequenced in a study of T-cell memory formation after mild COVID-19. One entry per CDR3 protein, called by TCRdb with MiXCR from the 5' RACE reads. The sample lists 470,000 or so distinct CDR3 sequences, about 20% occurring once. Material: PBMCs or a T cell subset sorted from them (not recorded which). Receptor source: an adult woman who had mild COVID-19 (a few samples of this study predate the infection). Cell type and time point are not known.

This sequence joins TRBV7-2 and TRBJ2-2; TRBD1 is a possible D gene (6 bases). The CDR3 is 16 residues long. V was shortened by 1 base and J by 5 bases, with 14 bases between the two germline ends. Germline values: CDR1 SGHTA, CDR2 FQGNSA. This CDR3 reads CASSLVNLQGTGELFF. As DNA, the CDR3 is TGTGCCAGCAGCTTAGTTAATTTGCAGGGGACCGGGGAGCTGTTTTTT.

The V gene is TRBV4-3, the J gene TRBJ1-2; a weak D match, TRBD1 (6 bases). CDR3 length equals 15 residues. Trimming shortened V by 0 bases and J by 3 bases, and 11 bases separated the two germline ends. CDR1 and CDR2 from the germline V gene are LGHNA and YSLEER. The CDR3: CASSQDPGGDYGYTF. The CDR3 DNA reads as TGCGCCAGCAGCCAAGATCCCGGGGGCGACTATGGCTACACCTTC.

The sample holds a few counts of this clonotype. The V gene is TRBV29-1, the J gene TRBJ2-2, with a weak D call TRBD1 (6 bases). CDR3 length: 16 amino acids. The V end lost 0 bases, the J end lost 4 bases, and 15 bases lay between the germline ends. Germline V CDR1 and CDR2: SQVTM, ANQGSEA. The CDR3 here is CSVEEGRGGFTGELFF. The CDR3 DNA reads TGCAGCGTTGAAGAGGGCCGAGGGGGTTTCACCGGGGAGCTGTTTTTT.